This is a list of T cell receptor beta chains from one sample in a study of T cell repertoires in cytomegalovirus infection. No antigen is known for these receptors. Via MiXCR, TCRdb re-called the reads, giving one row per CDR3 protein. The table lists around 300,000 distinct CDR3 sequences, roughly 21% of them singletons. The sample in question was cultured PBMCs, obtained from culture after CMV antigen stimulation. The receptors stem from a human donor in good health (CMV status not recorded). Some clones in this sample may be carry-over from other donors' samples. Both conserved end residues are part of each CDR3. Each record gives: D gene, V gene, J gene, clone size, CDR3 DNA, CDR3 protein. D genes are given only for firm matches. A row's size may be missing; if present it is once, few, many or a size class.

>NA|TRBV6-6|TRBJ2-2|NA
TGTGCCAGCAGTTACACGAACACCGGGGAGCTGTTTTTT
CASSYTNTGELFF
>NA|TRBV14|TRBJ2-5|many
TGTGCCAGCAGCCGGGAATATTCCCAAGAGACCCAGTACTTC
CASSREYSQETQYF
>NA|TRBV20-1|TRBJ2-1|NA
TGCAGCCGACTAGGGATTTCCTACAATGAGCAGTTCTTC
CSRLGISYNEQFF
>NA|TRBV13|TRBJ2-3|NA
TGTGCCAGCGAATTCTCTCGCACAGATACGCAGTATTTT
CASEFSRTDTQYF
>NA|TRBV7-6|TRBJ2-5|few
TGTGCCAGCAGTTTACAGTTCTTTTTGGGGCAAGAGACCCAGTACTTC
CASSLQFFLGQETQYF
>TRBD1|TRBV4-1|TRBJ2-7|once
TGCGCCAGCAGCCGAACTCAGGGGGCCCGCGCGCAGTACTTC
CASSRTQGARAQYF
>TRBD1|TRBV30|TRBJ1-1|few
TGTGCCTGGAGTTATGACAGGGTCACTGAAGCTTTCTTT
CAWSYDRVTEAFF
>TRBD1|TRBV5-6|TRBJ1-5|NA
TGTGCCAGCAGCTTGAGGACAGGGGTAAATCAGCCCCAGCATTTT
CASSLRTGVNQPQHF
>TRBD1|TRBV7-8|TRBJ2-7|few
TGTGCCAGCAGCCCAGGACAGGGGGCTGCCTACGAGCAGTACTTC
CASSPGQGAAYEQYF
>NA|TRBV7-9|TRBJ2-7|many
TGTGCCAGCAGCTCCCTCAGGGACGAGCAGTACTTC
CASSSLRDEQYF
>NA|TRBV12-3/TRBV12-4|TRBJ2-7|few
TGTGCCAGCAGTCCAGGACTGCGCTACGAGCAGTACTTC
CASSPGLRYEQYF
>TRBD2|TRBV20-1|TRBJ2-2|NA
TGCAGTGCTAGACCGAGCGGGAGGAACACCGGGGAGCTGTTTTTT
CSARPSGRNTGELFF
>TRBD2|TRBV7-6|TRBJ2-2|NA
TGTGCCAGCAGCCCGTTATTGGGACTAGCGGCGAACACCGGGGAGCTGTTTTTT
CASSPLLGLAANTGELFF
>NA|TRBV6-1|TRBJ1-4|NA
TGTGCCAGCAGTTCAGGGCCTAATGAAAAACTGTTTTTT
CASSSGPNEKLFF
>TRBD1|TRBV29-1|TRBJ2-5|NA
TGCAGCGTTGTTGTGGCAGGGGGAGAGACCCAGTACTTC
CSVVVAGGETQYF
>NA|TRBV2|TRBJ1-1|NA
TGTGCCACCATAGTGACCGTAGGCATGAACACTGAAGCTTTCTTT
CATIVTVGMNTEAFF
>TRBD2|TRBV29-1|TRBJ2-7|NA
TGCAGCGTCGTAGCGCGGGCTAGCGGGAGGGATACTACCTACGAGCAGTACTTC
CSVVARASGRDTTYEQYF
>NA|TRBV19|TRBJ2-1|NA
TGTGCCAGTAGTGGGCGGGACCTTCCCTACAATGAGCAGTTCTTC
CASSGRDLPYNEQFF
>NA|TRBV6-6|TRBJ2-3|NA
TGTGCCAGTCTCGACTCTCCTAGCACAGATACGCAGTATTTT
CASLDSPSTDTQYF
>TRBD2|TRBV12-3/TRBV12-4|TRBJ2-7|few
TGTGCCAGCAGTTTAATGCGGGGGGCCTACGAGCAGTACTTC
CASSLMRGAYEQYF
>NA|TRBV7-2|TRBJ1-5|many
TGTGCCAGCAGCCGGACAGTCTATAGCAATCAGCCCCAGCATTTT
CASSRTVYSNQPQHF
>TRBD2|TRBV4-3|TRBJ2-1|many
TGCGCCAGCAGCCAAGAGGGACTAGCGGAGTACAATGAGCAGTTCTTC
CASSQEGLAEYNEQFF
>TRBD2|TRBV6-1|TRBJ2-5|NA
TGTGCCAGCAGCATGGGACTCCTTGGTAGCGGGGGAAGAGAGACCCAGTACTTC
CASSMGLLGSGGRETQYF
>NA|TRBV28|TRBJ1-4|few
TGTGCCAGCAGTATCCGGACAAGTCACAATGAAAAACTGTTTTTT
CASSIRTSHNEKLFF
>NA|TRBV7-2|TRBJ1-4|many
TGTGCCAGCAGCTTATGGGGGGGGAAACTGTTTTTT
CASSLWGGKLFF
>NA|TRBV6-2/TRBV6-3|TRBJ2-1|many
TGTGCCAGCAGTTACTCGGTAAATGAGCAGTTCTTC
CASSYSVNEQFF